The present T cell receptor beta chain was sequenced within a study of shared clonotypes between healthy human individuals (dated by TCRdb to the early 2020s). For the wider study: A few men and two women, aged 18 to 49 years, made up the cohort. For each donor, CD4 naive and CD4 memory were each given three plates, CD8 naive was given two plates, and CD8 memory was given one plate. To estimate repertoire size and how much clonotype sharing occurs between individuals, the study deeply sequenced the blood TCR repertoires of roughly 5 healthy adults. To increase sequencing depth and limit assay-specific biases, different laboratories used diverse techniques to prepare libraries and sequence TCR repertoires. Each donor's leukapheresis produced roughly between roughly 0.9 and 9 billion PBMCs.

According to the germline V gene, CDR1 reads SGHRS and CDR2 reads YFSETQ. Ends trimmed: V by 5 bases, J by 0 bases; bases unmatched to a gene: 8. The CDR3 goes from the cysteine to the phenylalanine over 16 residues. Only the CDR3 region is kept as DNA, spanning 48 bases read in frame from base 1. Donors were healthy HIV-negative adults with no recently reported acute infections or vaccinations. Only Caucasian adults living in Nashville, Tennessee, USA were represented among the donors. Magnetic negative selection was used to enrich CD4+ T cells, after which naive cells were positively selected on CD45RA and the negative fraction became the memory subset. After blood collection by leukapheresis, PBMCs were isolated using Ficoll-Histopaque density gradient centrifugation and then cryopreserved in the vapor phase of liquid nitrogen. Analytical flow cytometry was used to check the purity and quantity of each magnetically sorted T cell population. Each sorted fraction had its genomic DNA isolated and then quantified by UV absorbance on a Nanodrop 2000c.

Comment on this clone: Its antigen is still unknown. No quality values exist for individual bases; no much larger clone is one base distant.

TCR CDR3 regions were amplified from genomic DNA by multiplex PCR using the deep immunoSEQ assay. Extracted genomic DNA from each cell subset was spread evenly across all wells of several immunoSEQ 96-well plates, with each plate serving as a replicate. For sorted subsets, each replicate PCR was loaded with around 220 ng genomic DNA, equivalent to roughly 30,000 T cell genomes. Purified libraries were measured with a Qubit 3.0 fluorometer, size-checked on a Bioanalyzer 2100, and measured again with the KAPA Library Quantification kit. A separate single-read 150-cycle Illumina NextSeq 550 flow cell was used to sequence each immunoSEQ 96-well plate. In the source study's methods: Because only junctional sequences without quality scores were contained in the immunoSEQ output, filtering matching that applied to full-length reads could not be performed. Sequences were annotated with PyIR, a Python wrapper for IgBLAST v1.9, and V/J genes and CDR3 were assigned using IMGT germline references. Any read was removed if the V/J assignment was weak (E-value above 1e-6), the CDR3 was missing, or the read contained stop codons, out-of-frame junctions, or ambiguous translated residues. V3J clonotypes were defined by identical inferred V gene, J gene, and CDR3 amino acid sequence. To compute the percentage overlap between repertoires, the number of shared unique clonotypes was divided by the size of the smaller repertoire. Richness of each repertoire was evaluated using RTK rarefaction, the Chao1 estimator, and Recon v2.1 estimates of unobserved clonotypes. For all TCRbeta clonotypes obtained by the gDNA method from a handful of donors, generation probabilities were computed with OLGA. What TCRdb holds here is the immuneACCESS table cut down to in-frame rearrangements. Part of the clones is not present; checked against another copy, under half of the missing clones reflect an unresolved V gene, and the others are unexplained. That table gives V, J and clone size, and the DNA gave D and trimming. Present in this sample are some 2,000,000 clones, approximately 94% of which were seen just once. The top ten hold about 0.13% of the sample.

General conclusions and limits of the study: Clonotypes shared by all four sorted-subset donors showed higher generation probabilities than non-shared clonotypes. Estimated clonotype richness was generally larger for naive than for memory subsets. Pairwise subsampling led to the expectation that sequencing depth would affect the degree of clonotype sharing among donors. Across a handful of donors, approximately 4.9% of naive CD4, roughly 3.8% of naive CD8, under 2.5% of memory CD4, and about 0.44% of memory CD8 clonotypes were shared. Sampling was restricted to blood, and TCR repertoires in tissue are likely to differ from TCR repertoires in blood. Rarefaction of sorted-subset datasets indicated incomplete sequencing despite the large sequencing depth. The genetic and exposure-history diversity represented was limited by the small number of donors.

The sequence derives from a man between 18 and 35 years old in good health. The chain is encoded by TRBV5-1 joined to TRBJ2-3; TRBD1 lines up with 8 middle nucleotides. Sequencing was done on a sample of naive CD4+ T cells sorted from blood. Read against the paper, the sample's cell subset or site label means: CD45RA+ positively selected. The CDR3 reads as follows: CASRPDRGQSTDTQYF. The DNA sequence reads TGCGCCAGCAGACCAGACAGGGGTCAGAGCACAGATACGCAGTATTTT. Full variable domain (CDR3 extended with the reference TRBV5-1 and TRBJ2-3 proteins): KAGVTQTPRYLIKTRGQQVTLSCSPISGHRSVSWYQQTPGQGLQFLFEYFSETQRNKGNFPGRFSGRQFSNSRSEMNVSTLELGDSALYLCASRPDRGQSTDTQYFGPGTRLTVL.